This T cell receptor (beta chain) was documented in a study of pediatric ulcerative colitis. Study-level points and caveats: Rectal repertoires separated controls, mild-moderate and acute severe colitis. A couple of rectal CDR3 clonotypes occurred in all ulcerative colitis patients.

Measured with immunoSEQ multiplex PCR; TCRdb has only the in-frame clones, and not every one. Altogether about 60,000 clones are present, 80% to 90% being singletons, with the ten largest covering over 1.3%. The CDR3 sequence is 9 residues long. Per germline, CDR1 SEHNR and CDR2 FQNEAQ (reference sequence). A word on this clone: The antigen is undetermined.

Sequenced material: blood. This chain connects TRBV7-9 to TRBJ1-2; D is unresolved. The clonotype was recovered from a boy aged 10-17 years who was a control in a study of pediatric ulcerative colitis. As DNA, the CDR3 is TGTCGACCTTTTCGTGGCTACACCTTC. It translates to CRPFRGYTF.